This TCR beta chain came from a study of shared clonotypes between healthy human individuals. Overall study findings and caveats: A limitation of the genetic and exposure-history diversity represented arose from few donors.

V was shortened by 11 bases and J by 1 base, with 15 bases between the two germline ends. This CDR3 comprises 14 residues. Germline V gene data show CDR1 as MDHEN and CDR2 as SYDVKM. Method: immunoSEQ multiplex PCR; TCRdb's copy keeps in-frame clones and lacks some. Of roughly 700,000 clones listed, approximately 79% are singletons. Remarks on this clone: The antigen is unknown.

This chain links TRBV28 with TRBJ1-3; unclear D gene. This clonotype was obtained from a woman in her twenties or thirties in good health. The sequencing input was memory CD4+ T cells sorted from blood. Subset described: CD45RA-negative fraction. CDR3 nucleotides: TGTGCCCACAAGGGTTATGCGTCTGGAAACACCATATATTTT. Its protein product is CAHKGYASGNTIYF.